Below are 10 T cell receptor beta chains sequenced from a single sample in a study of beta chain features in type 1 diabetes. Study-level results: For Type 1 diabetes patients, all four CD4+ subsets carried TCRB CDR3s that were moderately but significantly shorter.

The authors reverse transcribed all of the isolated RNA, so sequencing captured expressed TCRB transcripts. The assay was immunoSEQ multiplex PCR, and TCRdb's table has in-frame clones only and misses some. Of hundreds of thousands of clones listed, over 12% are singletons. These receptors have no identified antigens. The sample taken for sequencing was naive CD4+ T cells from blood. Receptors originate from a man aged 18-30 years with type 1 diabetes.

This sequence joins TRBV2 and TRBJ1-1; no clear D. V was pared by 9 bases and J by 6 bases, with 14 bases between. Per the germline V gene, CDR1 is SNHLY and CDR2 is FYNNEI. The CDR3 contains 12 residues. CDR3 DNA sequence: TGTGCCAGTTACCCCAGAGTCCCTGAAGCTTTCTTT. Translating gives CASYPRVPEAFF.

The V call is TRBV5-6, the J call TRBJ1-6; tentative D call: TRBD1 (6 bases). V lost 4 bases and J lost 11, with 13 bases in between. Looked up from germline, CDR1 is SGHDT and CDR2 is YYEEEE. The CDR3 sequence is 13 residues long. CDR3 bases: TGTGCCAGCAGCCCAACCAGACAGGCACCCCTCCACTTT. Protein: CASSPTRQAPLHF. Together with reference TRBV5-6 and TRBJ1-6, the CDR3 gives the full variable domain: DAGVTQSPTHLIKTRGQQVTLRCSPKSGHDTVSWYQQALGQGPQFIFQYYEEEERQRGNFPDRFSGHQFPNYSSELNVNALLLGDSALYLCASSPTRQAPLHFGNGTRLTVT.

Only a few counts were recorded for this clone. V gene TRBV29-1 combines with J gene TRBJ1-2; possible D gene TRBD1, 6 bases. This CDR3 is built from 13 residues. Germline V gene lookup returns CDR1 SQVTM and CDR2 ANQGSEA. The V end lost 3 bases, the J end lost 8 bases, and 16 bases lay between the germline ends. CDR3 residues: CSVDRGGTHGYTF. The CDR3 region has the DNA TGCAGCGTTGACCGTGGGGGCACCCACGGCTACACCTTC. The whole variable domain, filled in from reference TRBV29-1 and TRBJ1-2, reads SAVISQKPSRDICQRGTSLTIQCQVDSQVTMMFWYRQQPGQSLTLIATANQGSEATYESGFVIDKFPISRPNLTFSTLTVSNMSPEDSSIYLCSVDRGGTHGYTFGSGTRLTVV.

The chain links TRBV7-8 to TRBJ1-6; 7 nucleotides match TRBD1. V dropped 0 bases and J dropped 7; count of bases not matched to a gene: 0. Germline CDR1 reads SGHVS; CDR2 reads FQNEAQ. CDR3 length: 14 amino acids. CDR3 nucleotides: TGTGCCAGCAGCTTAGCGACAGGGAATTCACCCCTCCACTTT. Translation: CASSLATGNSPLHF.

The chain recombines TRBV7-2 with TRBJ2-3; D is perhaps TRBD2 (5 bases). The germline gives CDR1 SGHTA, CDR2 FQGNSA. V gave up 0 bases and J gave up 3 bases, with 13 bases separating them. CDR3 length: 16 amino acids. The DNA of the CDR3 is TGTGCCAGCAGCTTAGCCAGAGGTACGGGAACAGATACGCAGTATTTT. The encoded protein is CASSLARGTGTDTQYF.

This clone showed up just a few times. V usage is TRBV6-6 and J usage is TRBJ1-5; D is possibly TRBD1 (5 bases). V dropped 6 bases and J dropped 6 bases, with 9 bases sitting between them. From germline, CDR1 is MNHNY and CDR2 SVGAGI (reference sequence). This CDR3 region has 12 residues. CDR3 residues: CASSPGGQPQHF. The CDR3 DNA follows: TGTGCCAGCAGCCCCGGGGGTCAGCCCCAGCATTTT.

This clone was observed a handful of times. J is TRBJ2-5 and V is TRBV5-1, with TRBD2 identical over 7 bases. Germline V gene data show CDR1 as SGHRS and CDR2 as YFSETQ. J was trimmed by 5 bases and V by 1 base; bases with no gene match: 5. The CDR3 spans 14 residues. The CDR3: CASSLKRGDETQYF. CDR3 DNA sequence: TGCGCCAGCAGCTTGAAGCGGGGCGATGAGACCCAGTACTTC.

This chain connects TRBV4-3 to TRBJ2-3; 14 bases line up with TRBD2. CDR1 and CDR2 (germline): LGHNA, YSLEER. The CDR3 runs 15 residues. V gave up 1 base and J gave up 9 bases; unmatched junction bases: 3. DNA for the CDR3: TGCGCCAGCAGCCAAGTGACTAGCGGGGGGGCGACGCAGTATTTT. Protein product: CASSQVTSGGATQYF.

This CDR3 is CASSMRTGELFF. CDR3 coding DNA: TGTGCCAGCAGCATGCGCACCGGGGAGCTGTTTTTT. This rearrangement joins TRBV7-3 to TRBJ2-2, with no clear D. The CDR3 length is 12 residues. Germline assignment: CDR1 SGHTA and CDR2 FQGTGA. V was pared by 5 bases and J by 4 bases, with 5 bases between.

This clone came up a few times. The chain joins TRBV7-2 to TRBJ1-5; D perhaps matches TRBD1 (5 bases). The CDR3 is 14 residues long. V was cut by 5 bases and J by 4 bases, with 12 bases left in between. In germline, CDR1 is SGHTA, CDR2 FQGNSA. For the CDR3, the DNA is TGTGCCAGCAGCCCCCAGGGAGGGAATCAGCCCCAGCATTTT. Its translation: CASSPQGGNQPQHF.